This passage covers 22 T cell receptor beta chains from one sample sequenced in a study of molecular identifiers for immune sequencing clone quantification. TCRdb processed the PCR reads anew with MiXCR; each CDR3 protein has one entry. The sample consists of 88,000 or so distinct CDR3 sequences, 21% of them appearing once. The sample was naive CD8+ T cells from blood, with Jurkat cell RNA spiked in. Sample subset: FACS-sorted CD8+CD4-CCR7+CD45RA+ naive T cells. These receptors were collected from a human donor in good health. Some libraries in this study had Jurkat cell RNA spiked in.

This clonotype was counted many times. The chain links TRBV4-3 to TRBJ2-3; tentatively, D is TRBD2 (6 bases). The ends were cut back, 0 bases at V and 2 bases at J, with 15 bases in the middle. CDR3 length: 17 amino acids. Germline CDR1 and CDR2: LGHNA and YSLEER. The CDR3, as DNA: TGCGCCAGCAGCCAAGATATCCAGCGGGTGTTCACAGATACGCAGTATTTT. It codes for CASSQDIQRVFTDTQYF.

A note on this clonotype: Mismatch with germline at one junction end may stem from a read error. The CDR3 loop is CASSIMGNTGEPFF. CDR3 in DNA: TGTGCCAGTAGTATTATGGGTAACACCGGGGAGCCGTTTTTT. J is TRBJ2-2 and V is TRBV19, with D perhaps matching TRBD2 (5 bases). The CDR3 is 14 residues long. Germline V gives CDR1 LNHDA, CDR2 SQIVND (reference sequence).

This clonotype was counted between two and nine times. The genes are TRBV4-1 and TRBJ2-1; possible D gene TRBD2, 6 bases. CDR1 is MGHRA, CDR2 YSYEKL, per germline. This CDR3 region has 15 residues. V was cut by 3 bases and J by 2 bases, with 11 bases left in between. For the CDR3, the DNA is TGCGCCAGCAGCCACTCCGCGGGGACCTACAATGAGCAGTTCTTC. This sequence encodes CASSHSAGTYNEQFF.

This clonotype has at least ten counts. The chain links TRBV4-3 to TRBJ2-7; a possible D gene is TRBD2 (5 bases). Deletions cut 0 bases from V and 3 bases from J, with 12 bases between. This CDR3 comprises 15 residues. Per germline, CDR1 LGHNA and CDR2 YSLEER. The CDR3 DNA reads TGCGCCAGCAGCCAAGATAAGGGAGCGAACTACGAGCAGTACTTC. It yields the protein CASSQDKGANYEQYF.

Points on this clonotype: Since the CDR3 does not end with the conserved phenylalanine or tryptophan, this likely comes from a read error. This rearrangement joins TRBV7-9 to TRBJ2-7; TRBD2 matches at 11 bases. The V gene end was trimmed by 4 bases and the J gene end by 7 bases; junction bases not matched to a gene: 12. This CDR3 contains 16 residues. Germline loops: CDR1 SEHNR, CDR2 FQNEAQ (reference sequence). The CDR3 sequence: CASSSGTSGTYGEQYL. The CDR3 DNA is TGTGCCAGCAGCTCGGGGACTAGCGGAACCTATGGGGAGCAGTACCTC.

The sample holds many counts of this clonotype. The V call is TRBV6-1, the J call TRBJ2-1; TRBD2 matches at 10 bases. This CDR3 is built from 15 residues. CDR1 and CDR2 (germline): MNHNS, SASEGT. After removal of 2 bases from V and 7 bases from J, the junction contained 5 bases not matched to a gene. CDR3 sequence (DNA): TGTGCCAGCAGTGAAACAAGGACTAGCGGTAATGAGCAGTTCTTC. This encodes CASSETRTSGNEQFF.

This clonotype was observed at least ten times. The gene calls are TRBV28 and TRBJ2-5; D may match TRBD1 or TRBD2 (5 bases each). V gave up 4 bases and J gave up 9 bases, with 15 bases separating them. The CDR3 runs to 13 residues. Germline loops: CDR1 MDHEN, CDR2 SYDVKM. The CDR3 loop is CASSSIPTAAQYF. CDR3 nucleotides: TGTGCCAGCAGTTCCATCCCGACAGCGGCCCAGTACTTC.

The chain joins TRBV18 to TRBJ2-3, with TRBD1 matching 8 bases. V shed 2 bases, J shed 4 bases, and the junction held 11 bases outside the gene matches. CDR1 and CDR2 (germline): KGHSH, LQKENI. CDR3 length: 17 amino acids. CDR3 in DNA: TGTGCCAGCTCACCAAATTCCAGGGGGCGCATCGCAGATACGCAGTATTTT. Translating it yields CASSPNSRGRIADTQYF.

This chain connects TRBV7-9 to TRBJ2-1, with D possibly matching TRBD2 (6 bases). The V and J ends lost 0 bases and 6 bases respectively, with 15 bases between them. Germline assignment: CDR1 SEHNR and CDR2 FQNEAQ (reference sequence). The CDR3 runs 16 residues. CDR3 DNA sequence: TGTGCCAGCAGCTTAGCACAAGGGCTAGCGATCAATGAGCAGTTCTTC. It codes for CASSLAQGLAINEQFF.

This clonotype has ten or more counts. The rearrangement links TRBV5-8 to TRBJ1-2; 7 bases fit TRBD1. There are 15 residues in the CDR3. The germline V gene encodes CDR1 SGHTS and CDR2 YDEGEE. J gave up 0 bases and V 4 bases, and 6 bases lay outside the gene matches. CDR3 nucleotide sequence: TGTGCCAGCAGCCCGGAGGGGGCTACTAACTATGGCTACACCTTC. It translates to CASSPEGATNYGYTF.

The V call is TRBV30, the J call TRBJ2-1; D possibly corresponds to TRBD2 (5 bases). The CDR3 has 15 residues. V was clipped by 4 bases and J by 0 bases, with 13 bases between them. Germline V gene lookup returns CDR1 GTSNPN and CDR2 SVGIG (reference sequence). CDR3 amino acids: CAWIVGSASYNEQFF. In nucleotides, the CDR3 is TGTGCCTGGATCGTAGGGAGCGCCTCCTACAATGAGCAGTTCTTC.

This clonotype was counted at least ten times. The chain joins TRBV6-2 or TRBV6-3 to TRBJ2-2, with D tentatively TRBD1 (5 bases). CDR1 is MNHEY, CDR2 SVGEGT, per germline. V shed 2 bases and J shed 4 bases, with 17 bases lying between them. This CDR3 spans 17 amino acids. The CDR3 region has the DNA TGTGCCAGCAGTTACCTCAGGACACTGACGTTCACCGGGGAGCTGTTTTTT. Translation gives CASSYLRTLTFTGELFF.

This clonotype was detected many times. The chain couples TRBV5-1 to TRBJ1-1, with a possible D match to TRBD1 (5 bases). CDR3 length: 15 residues. Germline lookup yields CDR1 SGHRS and CDR2 YFSETQ. Between the trimmed V and J ends, which lost 0 bases and 0 bases, there was a span of 9 bases. CDR3: CASSLAGVMNTEAFF. CDR3 nucleotides: TGCGCCAGCAGCTTGGCGGGGGTGATGAACACTGAAGCTTTCTTT.

This clonotype has just a few counts. The gene calls are TRBV12-3 or TRBV12-4 and TRBJ2-1; TRBD1 aligns across 10 bases. The CDR3 is 16 amino acids. V lost 7 bases, J lost 8 bases, and 14 bases stayed unmatched. In DNA, the CDR3 is TGTGCCAGCACCCCGAAGGGTGGACAGGGGGGGTATGAGCAGTTCTTC. Translated: CASTPKGGQGGYEQFF.

The chain employs TRBV25-1 and TRBJ2-7; D unclear. V was cut by 1 base and J by 6 bases, with 16 bases left in between. CDR1 MGHDK and CDR2 SYGVNS come from the germline V gene. CDR3 length equals 15 residues. The CDR3 spells CASSESVGPNCEQYF. The CDR3 nucleotides are TGTGCCAGCAGTGAATCTGTGGGCCCGAACTGCGAGCAGTACTTC.

On this clonotype itself: This may stem from a read error, because a much larger clone lies one nucleotide away. The chain uses TRBV7-3 and TRBJ1-1, with a possible D match to TRBD1 (6 bases). Germline CDR1 and CDR2: SGHTA and FQGTGA. The V and J ends lost 4 bases and 6 bases respectively, with 18 bases between them. This CDR3 is built from 15 residues. The CDR3 loop is CASSYGGGARAEAFF. As DNA, the CDR3 is TGTGCCAGCAGCTACGGGGGGGGGGCGCGCGCTGAAGCTTTCTTT.

Ten or more counts support this clonotype. This chain connects TRBV23-1 to TRBJ1-4, with TRBD1 matching 9 bases. TRBV23-1 is an ORF; its function is uncertain. V lost 5 bases to trimming and J lost 1 base; unmatched junction nucleotides: 8. The CDR3 covers 17 residues. CDR3 amino acids: CASSKGKTGGTNEKLFF. The DNA for the CDR3 is TGCGCCAGCAGTAAGGGGAAGACAGGGGGAACTAATGAAAAACTGTTTTTT.

This chain connects TRBV19 to TRBJ2-1; the D is unclear. Germline values: CDR1 LNHDA, CDR2 SQIVND (reference sequence). The CDR3 covers 15 residues. Trimming left V 5 bases short and J 8 bases short, with 19 bases between. The CDR3 DNA sequence: TGTGCCAGTAGTGACACGGGCTATTTTGGCGATGAGCAGTTCTTC. This encodes CASSDTGYFGDEQFF.

To note about this clonotype: This may be a read error: a much more frequent sequence differs by one nucleotide. This chain links TRBV20-1 with TRBJ2-3, with TRBD2 matching over 11 bases. Per germline, CDR1 DFQATT and CDR2 SNEGSKA (reference sequence). The CDR3 sequence is 14 residues long. The CDR3 bases are TGCAGTGGTCAGCAGCTAGCGGGAGGAGATATGCAGTATTTT. It is translated as CSGQQLAGGDMQYF.

This clonotype was recorded at least ten times. The chain has TRBV27 and TRBJ2-2, with D tentatively TRBD1 (5 bases). The CDR3 has 14 residues. The germline V gene has CDR1 MNHEY and CDR2 SMNVEV (reference sequence). V was clipped by 3 bases and J by 3 bases, with 8 bases between them. The DNA for the CDR3 is TGTGCCAGCAGTTTGGGGCGGTACACCGGGGAGCTGTTTTTT. It translates to CASSLGRYTGELFF.

The chain employs TRBV20-1 and TRBJ2-7; 7 bases align to TRBD1. Germline lookup yields CDR1 DFQATT and CDR2 SNEGSKA (reference sequence). The CDR3 loop spans 12 amino acids. The CDR3 DNA reads TGCAGCGCCCGAGGGACAGATCACGAGCAGTACTTC. Encoded protein: CSARGTDHEQYF.

This clonotype came up many times. V and J are TRBV4-2 and TRBJ2-7, with D possibly being TRBD1 (6 bases). The CDR3 length is 15 residues. CDR1 LGHNA and CDR2 YNFKEQ come from the germline V gene. The germline V and J ends were trimmed by 1 base and 1 base, with 11 bases remaining between them. CDR3 protein: CASSQGRQESYEQYF. DNA for the CDR3: TGTGCCAGCAGCCAAGGCCGACAGGAATCCTACGAGCAGTACTTC.